The rows below give T cell receptor beta chains drawn from one sample of a study of CD8+ T cells in alopecia areata. The table came from immunoSEQ multiplex PCR; TCRdb's copy has only in-frame clones and leaves some out. The sample holds under 200,000 clones; 55% to 75% are singletons and the top ten take approximately 15%. The specimen comprised CD4+ T cells sorted from blood, sampled at week 24, from a patient treated with tofacitinib. These receptor sequences come from a human donor with alopecia areata. Each CDR3 is given with its conserved first and last residue. Fields, in order: clone size, V gene, D gene, J gene, CDR3 DNA, CDR3 protein. D genes are given only for firm matches. The size field is filled for only some rows; it gives once, few, many or a size class.

abundance: .
v_gene: TRBV2
d_gene: .
j_gene: TRBJ1-6
CDR3nt: TGTGCCAGCAGTGTCAGTCCTGGCGGTAATTCACCCCTCCACTTT
CDR3aa: CASSVSPGGNSPLHF

abundance: .
v_gene: TRBV25-1
d_gene: TRBD1
j_gene: TRBJ2-3
CDR3nt: TGTGCCAGCAGTGAACCGGACAGGGGCCCAGATACGCAGTATTTT
CDR3aa: CASSEPDRGPDTQYF

abundance: .
v_gene: TRBV7-2
d_gene: .
j_gene: TRBJ2-3
CDR3nt: TGTGCCAGCAGCTCCATCGGAACAGATACGCAGTATTTT
CDR3aa: CASSSIGTDTQYF

abundance: .
v_gene: TRBV6-1
d_gene: TRBD1
j_gene: TRBJ2-3
CDR3nt: TGTGCCAGCAGTGAAACTGGGACAGGGCCAAGAGATACGCAGTATTTT
CDR3aa: CASSETGTGPRDTQYF

abundance: once
v_gene: TRBV6-6
d_gene: .
j_gene: TRBJ1-1
CDR3nt: TGTGCCAGCTCCAGCCACGCATCCTATGAAGCTTTCTTT
CDR3aa: CASSSHASYEAFF

abundance: few
v_gene: TRBV29-1
d_gene: .
j_gene: TRBJ2-3
CDR3nt: TGCAGCGTTGACCCCGGGGCGGCCACAGATACGCAGTATTTT
CDR3aa: CSVDPGAATDTQYF

abundance: .
v_gene: TRBV6-5
d_gene: .
j_gene: TRBJ1-3
CDR3nt: TGTGCCAGCAGCCCCGACTCGAGCTCTGGAAACACCATATATTTT
CDR3aa: CASSPDSSSGNTIYF

abundance: .
v_gene: TRBV4-1
d_gene: .
j_gene: TRBJ1-1
CDR3nt: TGCGCCAGCAGCCAAACGGGAGGGGTACGCACTGAAGCTTTCTTT
CDR3aa: CASSQTGGVRTEAFF

abundance: few
v_gene: TRBV29-1
d_gene: .
j_gene: TRBJ2-3
CDR3nt: TGCAGCGTTAGTCAGCGGAGGACAGATACGCAGTATTTT
CDR3aa: CSVSQRRTDTQYF

abundance: few
v_gene: TRBV4-2
d_gene: .
j_gene: TRBJ2-5
CDR3nt: TGTGCCAGCAGCCAGGTAGCTCGGGAGACCCAGTACTTC
CDR3aa: CASSQVARETQYF

abundance: few
v_gene: TRBV7-9
d_gene: TRBD2
j_gene: TRBJ2-7
CDR3nt: TGTGCCAGCAGTCCACTGGTGGGACTAGCGGGAACCTACGAGCAGTACTTC
CDR3aa: CASSPLVGLAGTYEQYF

abundance: .
v_gene: TRBV5-4
d_gene: TRBD2
j_gene: TRBJ2-3
CDR3nt: TGTGCCGACTCCCGCGATGGCGGGGGGCTACATGGCACAGATACGCAGTATTTT
CDR3aa: CADSRDGGGLHGTDTQYF

abundance: .
v_gene: TRBV30
d_gene: .
j_gene: TRBJ1-6
CDR3nt: TGTGCCTGGAGTGTAGGCGGACCAAATTCACCCCTCCACTTT
CDR3aa: CAWSVGGPNSPLHF

abundance: once
v_gene: TRBV21-1
d_gene: .
j_gene: TRBJ2-1
CDR3nt: TGTGCCAGCAGCAAGGTGATAGGGCGAGGGTCCTACAATGAGCAGTTCTTC
CDR3aa: CASSKVIGRGSYNEQFF

abundance: .
v_gene: TRBV7-3
d_gene: TRBD2
j_gene: TRBJ2-7
CDR3nt: TGTGCCAGCAGCTTAGTAGCTAGCGGGTATGACGAGCAGTACTTC
CDR3aa: CASSLVASGYDEQYF

abundance: .
v_gene: TRBV29-1
d_gene: .
j_gene: TRBJ1-1
CDR3nt: TGCAGCGTTGATCGGAGGGAGGGGGGCACTGAAGCTTTCTTT
CDR3aa: CSVDRREGGTEAFF

abundance: few
v_gene: TRBV7-9
d_gene: .
j_gene: TRBJ2-5
CDR3nt: TGTGCCAGCAGCCCCAAAGAGACCCAGTACTTC
CDR3aa: CASSPKETQYF

abundance: few
v_gene: TRBV29-1
d_gene: .
j_gene: TRBJ2-7
CDR3nt: TGCAGCGTCAGAGGGGGTCGCGAGCAGTACTTC
CDR3aa: CSVRGGREQYF

abundance: .
v_gene: TRBV5-1
d_gene: TRBD2
j_gene: TRBJ2-1
CDR3nt: TGCGCCAGCAGCTTGGACGGGACTAGCCTTCCCAATGAGCAGTTCTTC
CDR3aa: CASSLDGTSLPNEQFF

abundance: .
v_gene: TRBV30
d_gene: .
j_gene: TRBJ2-5
CDR3nt: TGTGCCTTCCGACAGGCCCAAGAGACCCAGTACTTC
CDR3aa: CAFRQAQETQYF

abundance: .
v_gene: TRBV7-3
d_gene: .
j_gene: TRBJ2-5
CDR3nt: TGTGCCAGCAGCTCTAGGGGGGCTAGCGGCGAAGAGACCCAGTACTTC
CDR3aa: CASSSRGASGEETQYF

abundance: .
v_gene: TRBV29-1
d_gene: .
j_gene: TRBJ2-3
CDR3nt: TGCAGCGTTGTGGGGGCCGTCCGGATTGCAGATACGCAGTATTTT
CDR3aa: CSVVGAVRIADTQYF

abundance: .
v_gene: TRBV6-5
d_gene: .
j_gene: TRBJ1-4
CDR3nt: TGTGCCAGCACCCAGGGACGGAGTGAAAAACTGTTTTTT
CDR3aa: CASTQGRSEKLFF

abundance: .
v_gene: TRBV5-6
d_gene: TRBD1
j_gene: TRBJ1-6
CDR3nt: TGTGCCAGCAGCTTGGCAGGGGGCCATTCACCCCTCCACTTT
CDR3aa: CASSLAGGHSPLHF

abundance: .
v_gene: TRBV18
d_gene: TRBD1
j_gene: TRBJ2-4
CDR3nt: TGTGCCAGCTCACCACCCCAGGGACAGGGACCCAAAAACATTCAGTACTTC
CDR3aa: CASSPPQGQGPKNIQYF

abundance: few
v_gene: TRBV18
d_gene: .
j_gene: TRBJ2-5
CDR3nt: TGTGCCAGCTCACTAGGACATCTACAAGAGACCCAGTACTTC
CDR3aa: CASSLGHLQETQYF

abundance: .
v_gene: TRBV10-3
d_gene: .
j_gene: TRBJ1-1
CDR3nt: TGTGCCATCAGTGAGTTCAACACAGAAGCTTTCTTT
CDR3aa: CAISEFNTEAFF

abundance: .
v_gene: TRBV5-1
d_gene: .
j_gene: TRBJ2-2
CDR3nt: TGCGCCAGCAGCTTGGATCGTCATAACACCGGGGAGCTGTTTTTT
CDR3aa: CASSLDRHNTGELFF

abundance: .
v_gene: TRBV7-6
d_gene: .
j_gene: TRBJ1-4
CDR3nt: TGTGCCAGCAGCTTGTCCGTGGGGTCAGGGTCGAATGAAAAACTGTTTTTT
CDR3aa: CASSLSVGSGSNEKLFF

abundance: .
v_gene: TRBV10-2
d_gene: .
j_gene: TRBJ1-5
CDR3nt: TGCGCCAGCAGTGCGTATCAGGGAAGCAATCAGCCCCAGCATTTT
CDR3aa: CASSAYQGSNQPQHF

abundance: .
v_gene: TRBV6-5
d_gene: TRBD1
j_gene: TRBJ1-2
CDR3nt: TGTGCCAGCAGTAAGACAGGGGTGGATGGCTACACCTTC
CDR3aa: CASSKTGVDGYTF

abundance: few
v_gene: TRBV13
d_gene: TRBD2
j_gene: TRBJ2-7
CDR3nt: TGTGCCAGCAGCTCGCGGGAGCTCTTACCCTACGAGCAGTACTTC
CDR3aa: CASSSRELLPYEQYF

abundance: .
v_gene: TRBV19
d_gene: TRBD1
j_gene: TRBJ1-2
CDR3nt: TGTGCCAGTAGTATGGACAGGGACTATGGCTACACCTTC
CDR3aa: CASSMDRDYGYTF

abundance: .
v_gene: TRBV6-5
d_gene: .
j_gene: TRBJ2-3
CDR3nt: TGTGCCAGCATGGGGGGAGATACGCAGTATTTT
CDR3aa: CASMGGDTQYF

abundance: .
v_gene: TRBV9
d_gene: .
j_gene: TRBJ2-5
CDR3nt: TGTGCCAGCAGCGTAGCTGGGGCTAGCGCGGAGACCCAGTACTTC
CDR3aa: CASSVAGASAETQYF

abundance: .
v_gene: TRBV28
d_gene: .
j_gene: TRBJ1-3
CDR3nt: TGTGCCAGCAGATCGGCCGCGGGAAATGGAAACACCATATATTTT
CDR3aa: CASRSAAGNGNTIYF

abundance: few
v_gene: TRBV7-8
d_gene: TRBD2
j_gene: TRBJ2-7
CDR3nt: TGTGCCAGCAGCCTGACTAGCGGGGGTACTTACGAGCAGTACTTC
CDR3aa: CASSLTSGGTYEQYF

abundance: .
v_gene: TRBV29-1
d_gene: .
j_gene: TRBJ1-1
CDR3nt: TGCAGCGTTACGGGAGTATCGAACACTGAAGCTTTCTTT
CDR3aa: CSVTGVSNTEAFF

abundance: .
v_gene: TRBV7-9
d_gene: TRBD1
j_gene: TRBJ1-5
CDR3nt: TGTGCCAGCAGCTTGACAGGGGGCGCGGTTCAGCCCCAGCATTTT
CDR3aa: CASSLTGGAVQPQHF

abundance: few
v_gene: TRBV29-1
d_gene: .
j_gene: TRBJ2-5
CDR3nt: TGCAGCGTTCCGGGCCAACCTGGAGCGGTAGGCCAGTACTTC
CDR3aa: CSVPGQPGAVGQYF

abundance: .
v_gene: TRBV25-1
d_gene: .
j_gene: TRBJ2-7
CDR3nt: TGTGCCAGCAGTGGATTCAGGGGGGACTCCTACGAGCAGTACTTC
CDR3aa: CASSGFRGDSYEQYF

abundance: .
v_gene: TRBV4-1
d_gene: .
j_gene: TRBJ1-5
CDR3nt: TGCGCCAGCAGCCAAGATGTAGGGCCCCAGCATTTT
CDR3aa: CASSQDVGPQHF

abundance: .
v_gene: TRBV5-1
d_gene: TRBD1
j_gene: TRBJ2-5
CDR3nt: TGCGCCAGCAGCACGGACAGGGCGGGTCGAGGGACCCAGTACTTC
CDR3aa: CASSTDRAGRGTQYF

abundance: .
v_gene: TRBV29-1
d_gene: .
j_gene: TRBJ2-3
CDR3nt: TGCAGCGTTGGGCCACTAGGGCCTAGGGACACAGATACGCAGTATTTT
CDR3aa: CSVGPLGPRDTDTQYF

abundance: .
v_gene: TRBV5-3
d_gene: .
j_gene: TRBJ2-5
CDR3nt: TGTGCCAGAAGCTTCCTGACCCGGGGAGAGACCCAGTACTTC
CDR3aa: CARSFLTRGETQYF

abundance: .
v_gene: TRBV6-5
d_gene: .
j_gene: TRBJ2-3
CDR3nt: TGTGCCAGCCGCCCCCGAGGGGGCACAGATACGCAGTATTTT
CDR3aa: CASRPRGGTDTQYF

abundance: .
v_gene: TRBV2
d_gene: .
j_gene: TRBJ1-3
CDR3nt: TGTGCCAGCACAAGACCGAGCTCTGGAAACACCATATATTTT
CDR3aa: CASTRPSSGNTIYF

abundance: .
v_gene: TRBV7-9
d_gene: TRBD2
j_gene: TRBJ2-1
CDR3nt: TGTGCCAGCAGCCTAAGCGGGGGAGCTAACAATGAGCAGTTCTTC
CDR3aa: CASSLSGGANNEQFF

abundance: .
v_gene: TRBV25-1
d_gene: .
j_gene: TRBJ1-2
CDR3nt: TGTGCCAGCAGTGAATCTATGGGCTACACCTTC
CDR3aa: CASSESMGYTF

abundance: .
v_gene: TRBV7-2
d_gene: .
j_gene: TRBJ1-1
CDR3nt: TGTGCCAGCAGCTTAGCTCGGCCCGGGGCGGCGAACACTGAAGCTTTCTTT
CDR3aa: CASSLARPGAANTEAFF

abundance: .
v_gene: TRBV28
d_gene: .
j_gene: TRBJ2-7
CDR3nt: TGTGCCAGCAGTTTGGGCAGGCGCTCCTACGAGCAGTACTTC
CDR3aa: CASSLGRRSYEQYF

abundance: .
v_gene: TRBV30
d_gene: .
j_gene: TRBJ1-2
CDR3nt: TGTGCCTATCATAGGACAGATAATTATGGCTACACCTTC
CDR3aa: CAYHRTDNYGYTF

abundance: .
v_gene: TRBV5-1
d_gene: TRBD1
j_gene: TRBJ2-3
CDR3nt: TGCGCCAGCAGCACAGTAAAACAGGGGGCTACAGATACGCAGTATTTT
CDR3aa: CASSTVKQGATDTQYF

abundance: .
v_gene: TRBV18
d_gene: .
j_gene: TRBJ1-1
CDR3nt: TGTGCCAGCTCACCACCGGAGTTTCAGTGGAACACTGAAGCTTTCTTT
CDR3aa: CASSPPEFQWNTEAFF

abundance: .
v_gene: TRBV13
d_gene: .
j_gene: TRBJ1-4
CDR3nt: TGTGCCAGCAGCTTGAGAGATGGCATTGGGGTGTTTTTT
CDR3aa: CASSLRDGIGVFF

abundance: .
v_gene: TRBV7-2
d_gene: TRBD1
j_gene: TRBJ1-6
CDR3nt: TGTGCCAGCAGCTACGACAGGGGGCTAAATTCACCCCTCCACTTT
CDR3aa: CASSYDRGLNSPLHF

abundance: once
v_gene: TRBV11-3
d_gene: .
j_gene: TRBJ1-1
CDR3nt: TGTGCCAGCAGCTTTTTGCAGAACACTGAAGCTTTCTTT
CDR3aa: CASSFLQNTEAFF